This T cell receptor (beta chain) was profiled in a study of blood T cell repertoires in COVID-19. Overall study context: Samples came from the United States, Italy and Spain, spanning acute and convalescent COVID-19. Sample material is recorded as cDNA or gDNA derived from T cells, B-cell-depleted T cells, or PBMCs.

Original processing methods: Amplification from reference gene primers served as the basis for estimated nucleated cell counts. The table came from immunoSEQ multiplex PCR; TCRdb's copy has only in-frame clones and leaves some out. V and J calls and clone size are given by that table; D and trimming were obtained from the DNA. Found here are tens of thousands of clones, approximately 87% of them singletons; the top ten hold about 14%. Germline CDR1 reads SNHLY; CDR2 reads FYNNEI. This CDR3 is built from 14 residues. J gave up 3 bases and V 5 bases, and 6 bases lay outside the gene matches. The rearrangement uses TRBV2 and TRBJ1-1; 7 nucleotides agree with TRBD1. The receptor was isolated from a woman between 65 and 79 years old with acute or convalescent COVID-19. Sequenced: peripheral blood. The CDR3 sequence is CASSLQGDHTEAFF. The DNA of the CDR3 is TGTGCCAGCAGTCTTCAGGGGGATCACACTGAAGCTTTCTTT.